The 14 T cell receptor beta chains given below trace back to one sample, sequenced in a study of T cell repertoires in cytomegalovirus infection. TCRdb fed the reads into MiXCR, producing one record per CDR3 protein. The profile covers around 770,000 distinct CDR3 sequences, with 25% to 35% appearing a single time and under 15% taken by the ten largest. No antigens are known for them. The material was cultured CD8+ T cells from PBMCs, obtained from culture after CMV antigen stimulation. Receptors were obtained from a human donor in good health (CMV status not recorded). Some clones in this sample may be carry-over from other donors' samples.

The chain carries TRBV10-1 and TRBJ2-7; possibly TRBD1 for D (5 bases). The V end was cut by 0 bases, the J end by 4 bases, with 10 bases between. Germline CDR1 is WNHNN and CDR2 is SYGVQD (reference sequence). This CDR3 is 14 amino acids long. The CDR3 DNA sequence: TGCGCCAGCAGTGAGTCGTCAGGGTCGTACGAGCAGTACTTC. Its protein product is CASSESSGSYEQYF.

This chain joins TRBV5-1 and TRBJ2-7, with TRBD2 matching over 8 bases. Germline values: CDR1 SGHRS, CDR2 YFSETQ. The CDR3 covers 13 residues. Trimming at V came to 4 bases and at J to 6 bases, leaving 6 bases not matched to a gene. The CDR3 region is CASSKTSAGEQYV. In nucleotides, the CDR3 is TGCGCCAGCAGCAAGACTAGCGCCGGCGAGCAGTACGTC.

The chain recombines TRBV20-1 with TRBJ1-3, with D perhaps TRBD1 (5 bases). The CDR3 length is 14 residues. Germline V CDR1 and CDR2: DFQATT, SNEGSKA (reference sequence). The ends were cut back, 5 bases at V and 2 bases at J, with 13 bases in the middle. CDR3: CSAAHRGAGNTIYF. The DNA of the CDR3 is TGCAGTGCTGCGCACCGGGGGGCTGGAAACACCATATATTTT.

This sequence joins TRBV19 and TRBJ1-1; D gene uncertain. Per the germline V gene, CDR1 is LNHDA and CDR2 is SQIVND (reference sequence). V lost 3 bases to trimming and J lost 5 bases, with 7 bases between them. The CDR3 covers 12 residues. This CDR3 reads CASSMWETEAFF. The CDR3 DNA reads TGTGCCAGTAGTATGTGGGAGACTGAAGCTTTCTTT.

The CDR3 sequence is CASAFNTEAFF. Written as DNA, the CDR3 is TGTGCTAGTGCATTCAACACTGAAGCTTTCTTT. V usage is TRBV12-5 and J usage is TRBJ1-1, with D unresolved. The germline gives CDR1 LGHNT, CDR2 FRNRAP. The V and J ends lost 7 bases and 2 bases respectively, with 5 bases between them. The CDR3 has 11 amino acids.

The chain is built from TRBV12-3 or TRBV12-4 and TRBJ2-1; 7 bases are a match to TRBD1. The junction had 9 bases not matched to a gene; V was cut back by 5 bases and J by 8 bases. The CDR3 totals 14 residues. CDR3 sequence (DNA): TGTGCCAGCAGTCCCGCGACAGGGTACCATGAGCAGTTCTTC. Its translation: CASSPATGYHEQFF.

This chain uses TRBV6-2 or TRBV6-3 with TRBJ1-5; D unclear. V was cut by 0 bases and J by 4 bases, with 7 bases left in between. This CDR3 has 14 amino acids. Germline assignment: CDR1 MNHEY and CDR2 SVGEGT. CDR3 sequence reads: CASSYSTNNQPQHF. CDR3 nucleotides: TGTGCCAGCAGTTACTCGACAAATAATCAGCCCCAGCATTTT.

The chain recombines TRBV7-6 with TRBJ2-7; 9 positions match TRBD1. Looked up from germline, CDR1 is SGHVS and CDR2 is FNYEAQ. This CDR3 has 16 residues. Trimming took 4 bases from V and 3 from J; bases not matched to a gene: 10. DNA for the CDR3: TGTGCCAGCAGCTCGGCCTCTGGGACAGGGCGCTACGAGCAGTACGTC. The encoded protein is CASSSASGTGRYEQYV.

The table lists this clonotype with a few counts. This chain joins TRBV7-9 and TRBJ2-5, with D possibly being TRBD1 (6 bases). The V gene lost 4 bases and the J gene lost 1 base, with 13 bases spanning the gap. The CDR3 is made up of 15 amino acids. The germline CDR1 and CDR2 sequences are SEHNR and FQNEAQ (reference sequence). Here the CDR3 DNA reads TGTGCCAGCAGCTCAACAACAGGGACCCAAGAGACCCAGTACTTC. This translates into CASSSTTGTQETQYF.

As concerns this clonotype: One end of the junction varies from germline; a read error may be responsible. The V and J genes are TRBV7-9 and TRBJ1-4, with D possibly TRBD1 on 6 matching bases. Germline V gene data show CDR1 as SEHNR and CDR2 as FQNEAQ (reference sequence). The CDR3 spans 14 residues. CDR3 DNA sequence: TGTGCCAGCAGGGGGGACACAACAAATGAAAAACTGTTTTTT. Encoded protein: CASRGDTTNEKLFF.

The rearrangement uses TRBV3-1 and TRBJ1-5; D gene unclear. This CDR3 is built from 15 residues. Germline V gives CDR1 LGHDT, CDR2 YNNKEL (reference sequence). V shed 0 bases and J shed 0 bases, with 6 bases lying between them. The CDR3 is CASSQDLVSNQPQHF. The CDR3 coding sequence is TGTGCCAGCAGCCAAGATCTGGTTAGCAATCAGCCCCAGCATTTT.

The J gene is TRBJ2-7, the V gene TRBV11-2; D uncertain. The CDR3 length is 14 residues. The V end lost 0 bases, the J end lost 5 bases, and 11 bases lay between the germline ends. Germline loops: CDR1 SGHAT, CDR2 FQNNGV. The CDR3 sequence: CASSLERPGHEQYV. DNA of the CDR3: TGTGCCAGCAGCTTAGAACGACCCGGCCACGAGCAGTACGTC.

The CDR3 nucleotides read TGTGCCAGCAGCCAAGGGGGCCCGGACACTGAAGCTTTCTTT. Translated, it gives CASSQGGPDTEAFF. The V call is TRBV3-1, the J call TRBJ1-1; D is possibly TRBD1 (5 bases). The germline gives CDR1 LGHDT, CDR2 YNNKEL (reference sequence). CDR3 length equals 14 residues. V lost 1 base, J lost 3 bases, and 9 bases lay in between.

The chain uses TRBV29-1 and TRBJ1-1; D is possibly TRBD1 (5 bases). CDR1 and CDR2 from the germline V gene are SQVTM and ANQGSEA. Trimming removed 6 bases at V and 1 base at J, with 12 bases between. The CDR3 covers 13 residues. CDR3 nucleotide sequence: TGCAGCGTCAGTGGGGGGGAGAACACTGAAGCTTTCTTT. It codes for CSVSGGENTEAFF.